These 27 T cell receptor beta chains were sequenced from one sample in a study of CD4+ T cells in melanoma. Clones were sequenced by immunoSEQ multiplex PCR, and TCRdb holds only the in-frame ones, with some missing. The repertoire has some 16,000 clones, roughly four fifths of them found once; the top ten carry around 12%. The sequenced material came from cells from a culture (not recorded whether cultured in vitro). Receptors were obtained from a human donor with melanoma.

This chain joins TRBV6-5 and TRBJ1-5; 9 nucleotides agree with TRBD1. V dropped 5 bases and J dropped 4; count of bases not matched to a gene: 6. This CDR3 is 15 amino acids long. Germline V gives CDR1 MNHEY, CDR2 SVGAGI. CDR3 bases: TGTGCCAGCAGTGCCTCCGGGACAGGGAATCAGCCCCAGCATTTT. Encoded protein: CASSASGTGNQPQHF.

This clone was seen once. The CDR3 spells CASSRWRKGSISTETQYF. The DNA of the CDR3 is TGTGCCAGTAGTAGATGGAGGAAGGGTTCAATATCTACGGAGACCCAGTACTTC. The rearrangement joins TRBV19 to TRBJ2-5; maybe TRBD2 (5 bases). Germline CDR1 is LNHDA and CDR2 is SQIVND (reference sequence). The length of the CDR3 is 18 residues. Trimming left V 4 bases short and J 5 bases short, with 26 bases between.

V gene TRBV9 combines with J gene TRBJ1-4; 8 nucleotides align to TRBD1. The V segment lost 6 bases and the J segment 7 bases; nucleotides outside the gene matches: 11. CDR1 is SGDLS, CDR2 YYNGEE, per germline. This CDR3 spans 15 amino acids. The CDR3 nucleotides are TGTGCCAGCAACCGAGGTACAGGGGGTGTTGAAAAACTGTTTTTT. This encodes CASNRGTGGVEKLFF.

This clone rates as medium-sized (0.01 to 0.1%). V and J are TRBV7-9 and TRBJ1-2, with D uncertain. Between the trimmed V and J ends, which lost 3 bases and 0 bases, there was a span of 5 bases. The germline CDR1 and CDR2 sequences are SEHNR and FQNEAQ (reference sequence). This CDR3 has 13 amino acids. DNA of the CDR3: TGTGCCAGCAGCTTTTTGGCTAACTATGGCTACACCTTC. The encoded protein is CASSFLANYGYTF.

The V gene is TRBV6-6, the J gene TRBJ1-2, with D maybe TRBD1 (6 bases). Germline V gives CDR1 MNHNY, CDR2 SVGAGI (reference sequence). This CDR3 comprises 11 residues. V lost 10 bases and J lost 8, with 14 bases in between. The CDR3 loop reads CATKGDRGYTF. As DNA, the CDR3 is TGTGCCACCAAGGGGGATCGAGGCTACACCTTC.

The chain links TRBV11-2 to TRBJ2-3; D is possibly TRBD2 (5 bases). Trimming stripped 1 base from V and 6 bases from J, with 11 bases between. This CDR3 spans 14 amino acids. Germline V CDR1 and CDR2: SGHAT, FQNNGV. CDR3 residues: CASSLVRAEDTQYF. In DNA form, the CDR3 reads TGTGCCAGCAGCTTAGTGCGGGCCGAGGATACGCAGTATTTT.

J is TRBJ2-7 and V is TRBV4-1, with 7 bases matching TRBD1. The V and J ends lost 5 bases and 2 bases, in that order; junction bases with no gene match: 12. The CDR3 is 16 amino acids. Looked up from germline, CDR1 is MGHRA and CDR2 is YSYEKL. This CDR3 is CASSNSRLDRAYEQYF. CDR3 sequence (DNA): TGCGCCAGCAGCAACTCCCGGCTCGACAGGGCCTACGAGCAGTACTTC.

The V call is TRBV6-5, the J call TRBJ2-3, with unresolved D. The germline V gene encodes CDR1 MNHEY and CDR2 SVGAGI. Trimming took off 4 bases at V and 0 bases at J, with 8 bases between the two ends. The CDR3 is 14 amino acids. DNA for the CDR3: TGTGCCAGCAGTTTTAGCATGAGCACAGATACGCAGTATTTT. This codes for CASSFSMSTDTQYF.

CDR3 region: CASNPTLATNYGYTF. CDR3 nucleotides: TGTGCCAGCAACCCAACTCTAGCAACTAACTATGGCTACACCTTC. The V and J genes are TRBV9 and TRBJ1-2; D unresolved. Germline V gives CDR1 SGDLS, CDR2 YYNGEE. V was trimmed by 6 bases and J by 0 bases, leaving 15 bases between them. The length of the CDR3 is 15 residues. The full variable domain, completed using reference TRBV9 and TRBJ1-2, is DSGVTQTPKHLITATGQRVTLRCSPRSGDLSVYWYQQSLDQGLQFLIQYYNGEERAKGNILERFSAQQFPDLHSELNLSSLELGDSALYFCASNPTLATNYGYTFGSGTRLTVV.

Here the CDR3 reads CAWSVGTGAIVETQYF. Here the CDR3 DNA reads TGTGCCTGGAGTGTCGGGACAGGGGCTATTGTGGAGACCCAGTACTTC. The rearrangement links TRBV30 to TRBJ2-5; 10 bases are shared with TRBD1. The V gene end was trimmed by 0 bases and the J gene end by 5 bases; junction bases not matched to a gene: 9. Germline CDR1 and CDR2: GTSNPN and SVGIG (reference sequence). CDR3 length equals 16 residues. Drawing the rest from reference TRBV30 and TRBJ2-5, the complete variable domain is SQTIHQWPATLVQPVGSPLSLECTVEGTSNPNLYWYRQAAGRGLQLLFYSVGIGQISSEVPQNLSASRPQDRQFILSSKKLLLSDSGFYLCAWSVGTGAIVETQYFGPGTRLLVL.

This chain connects TRBV5-1 to TRBJ2-5; TRBD2 is a possible D gene (6 bases). The CDR3 sequence is 13 residues long. Germline V lookup: CDR1 SGHRS, CDR2 YFSETQ. V was trimmed by 0 bases and J by 10 bases, leaving 13 bases between them. CDR3: CASSLAQEGGQYF. CDR3 DNA sequence: TGCGCCAGCAGCTTGGCCCAAGAGGGAGGCCAGTACTTC.

The chain combines TRBV9 with TRBJ2-5; tentatively, D is TRBD1 or TRBD2 (5 bases each). With 0 bases removed from V and 7 bases from J, the gap between germline ends came to 19 bases. The CDR3 loop spans 16 amino acids. The germline CDR1 and CDR2 sequences are SGDLS and YYNGEE. The CDR3 loop is CASSVGGAGALGTQYF. The CDR3 DNA follows: TGTGCCAGCAGCGTAGGAGGGGCCGGGGCCTTGGGGACCCAGTACTTC.

The V call is TRBV19, the J call TRBJ2-2; no clear D gene. Germline V CDR1 and CDR2: LNHDA, SQIVND (reference sequence). V gave up 7 bases and J gave up 6 bases, with 12 bases separating them. The length of the CDR3 is 13 residues. The CDR3 loop is CASTLEPAGELFF. CDR3 DNA sequence: TGTGCCAGTACCCTTGAGCCGGCCGGGGAGCTGTTTTTT.

The gene calls are TRBV19 and TRBJ2-2; 9 positions match TRBD2. Germline V gives CDR1 LNHDA, CDR2 SQIVND (reference sequence). CDR3 length: 17 amino acids. V shed 2 bases and J 0 bases; nucleotides not matched to a gene: 4. The CDR3 sequence is CASSIFAGGPNTGELFF. The CDR3 nucleotides are TGTGCCAGTAGTATATTCGCGGGGGGGCCGAACACCGGGGAGCTGTTTTTT.

The V and J genes are TRBV19 and TRBJ1-3; 9 bases are a match to TRBD1. The germline CDR1 and CDR2 sequences are LNHDA and SQIVND (reference sequence). This CDR3 is 15 amino acids long. V trimming: 4 bases; J trimming: 3 bases; junction bases outside the gene matches: 4. CDR3 in amino acids: CASSRPGQGGNTIYF. The CDR3 nucleotides are TGTGCCAGTAGTAGACCGGGACAGGGTGGAAACACCATATATTTT.

The V and J genes are TRBV5-1 and TRBJ2-3; 7 positions agree with TRBD2. The length of the CDR3 is 15 residues. The germline CDR1 and CDR2 sequences are SGHRS and YFSETQ. V shed 3 bases, J shed 4 bases, and the junction held 8 bases outside the gene matches. The CDR3 DNA follows: TGCGCCAGCAGCTACGGGGCTAGCGGAGCAGATACGCAGTATTTT. Residues: CASSYGASGADTQYF.

This clone is a singleton in its sample. The chain combines TRBV2 with TRBJ2-5; D uncertain. V lost 2 bases to trimming and J lost 4 bases, with 5 bases between them. The CDR3 is 12 residues long. Germline V CDR1 and CDR2: SNHLY, FYNNEI. CDR3 sequence: CASSEFRETQYF. The CDR3 DNA follows: TGTGCCAGCAGTGAATTTCGAGAGACCCAGTACTTC.

The rearrangement uses TRBV5-1 and TRBJ1-5, with D tentatively TRBD1 (6 bases). Trimming took off 0 bases at V and 6 bases at J, with 10 bases between the two ends. Germline V CDR1 and CDR2: SGHRS, YFSETQ. This CDR3 is built from 14 residues. The CDR3 region has the DNA TGCGCCAGCAGCTTGGATGGGGGCAGTCAGCCCCAGCATTTT. It yields the protein CASSLDGGSQPQHF. The full variable domain, its missing parts supplied by reference TRBV5-1 and TRBJ1-5, is KAGVTQTPRYLIKTRGQQVTLSCSPISGHRSVSWYQQTPGQGLQFLFEYFSETQRNKGNFPGRFSGRQFSNSRSEMNVSTLELGDSALYLCASSLDGGSQPQHFGDGTRLSIL.

V and J are TRBV7-8 and TRBJ2-5; D remains unclear. This CDR3 is built from 13 residues. Germline assignment: CDR1 SGHVS and CDR2 FQNEAQ. Deletions cut 1 base from V and 5 bases from J, with 8 bases between. The CDR3: CASSLGGSETQYF. For the CDR3, the DNA is TGTGCCAGCAGCTTAGGTGGGTCGGAGACCCAGTACTTC.

This chain joins TRBV9 and TRBJ1-1; perhaps TRBD1 as D (5 bases). Trimming took off 0 bases at V and 4 bases at J, with 13 bases between the two ends. The germline CDR1 and CDR2 sequences are SGDLS and YYNGEE. This CDR3 is 15 amino acids long. DNA for the CDR3: TGTGCCAGCAGCGTAGTGGGGGTTTTGGGCACTGAAGCTTTCTTT. Protein: CASSVVGVLGTEAFF.

The sample holds a few counts of this clone. V and J are TRBV6-1 and TRBJ1-2; D is possibly TRBD1 (6 bases). V lost 1 base, J lost 5 bases, and 11 bases lay in between. CDR3 length equals 14 residues. Germline loops: CDR1 MNHNS, CDR2 SASEGT. In DNA form, the CDR3 reads TGTGCCAGCAGTGAAGGCGGGACAACTTATGGCTACACCTTC. Its translation is CASSEGGTTYGYTF.

The chain employs TRBV29-1 and TRBJ1-1; 8 bases align to TRBD1. After removal of 0 bases from V and 11 bases from J, the junction contained 11 bases not matched to a gene. The CDR3 loop spans 14 amino acids. CDR1 and CDR2 (germline): SQVTM, ANQGSEA. CDR3: CSVEDWTGFSGAFF. In DNA, the CDR3 is TGCAGCGTTGAAGACTGGACAGGGTTCTCGGGGGCTTTCTTT.

This CDR3 reads CASSEAHRFREQYF. CDR3 DNA sequence: TGTGCCAGCAGTGAAGCGCACAGGTTCCGCGAGCAGTACTTC. The rearrangement uses TRBV6-1 and TRBJ2-7, with a possible D match to TRBD1 (5 bases). Germline CDR1 reads MNHNS; CDR2 reads SASEGT. V shed 0 bases and J shed 6 bases, with 12 bases lying between them. This CDR3 is 14 amino acids long.

This chain uses TRBV15 with TRBJ1-1; TRBD1 agrees at 7 bases. Germline V CDR1 and CDR2: LNHNV, YYDKDF (reference sequence). V dropped 3 bases and J dropped 0; count of bases not matched to a gene: 4. The CDR3 has 15 residues. CDR3 loop: CATSRETGLNTEAFF. The DNA for the CDR3 is TGTGCCACCAGCAGGGAGACAGGGCTGAACACTGAAGCTTTCTTT.

The chain recombines TRBV30 with TRBJ2-5; 10 bases are a match to TRBD2. The V and J ends lost 1 base and 5 bases, in that order; junction bases with no gene match: 4. Germline V CDR1 and CDR2: GTSNPN, SVGIG (reference sequence). The CDR3 totals 14 residues. The DNA for the CDR3 is TGTGCCTGGAGTGCCCTAGCGGGGGTGGAGACCCAGTACTTC. Translated: CAWSALAGVETQYF.

The V and J genes are TRBV5-8 and TRBJ2-1; D not certain. V lost 5 bases to trimming and J lost 8 bases, with 14 bases between them. The CDR3 loop spans 13 amino acids. Germline lookup yields CDR1 SGHTS and CDR2 YDEGEE. CDR3 sequence reads: CASSLGPSDEQFF. CDR3 bases: TGTGCCAGCAGTTTAGGCCCTTCCGATGAGCAGTTCTTC.

The DNA of the CDR3 is TGCGCCAGCAGCGTAGGGACACTTTATAATTCACCCCTCCACTTT. Encoded protein: CASSVGTLYNSPLHF. The chain is built from TRBV5-1 and TRBJ1-6, with D tentatively TRBD1 (6 bases). Germline CDR1 SGHRS, CDR2 YFSETQ. V was clipped by 4 bases and J by 4 bases, with 12 bases between them. The CDR3 runs 15 residues.